The text below deals with one T cell receptor (beta chain). This record belongs to a study of blood T cells in healthy people across ages. The CDR3 extends over 16 amino acids. Per the germline V gene, CDR1 is SGHTA and CDR2 is FQGNSA. V was cut by 3 bases and J by 0 bases, with 13 bases left in between. Primers used in a second PCR of roughly 6 to 11 cycles were a sample-barcoded 5' primer and a J-beta primer mix. From the 5' RACE reads, TCRdb called clonotypes with MiXCR, one entry per CDR3 protein. The table lists 800,000 or so distinct CDR3 sequences, 20% to 30% of them singletons. These data were also reused for a study on T cells of mothers and their children.

The sequencing input was blood. The source of this sequence is a boy aged 5-17 years in good health. The chain links TRBV7-2 to TRBJ2-3; TRBD2 is a possible D gene (5 bases). The CDR3: CASSFGLLLSTDTQYF. DNA of the CDR3: TGTGCCAGCAGCTTCGGACTTCTCCTTAGCACAGATACGCAGTATTTT. Together with reference TRBV7-2 and TRBJ2-3, the CDR3 gives the full variable domain: GAGVSQSPSNKVTEKGKDVELRCDPISGHTALYWYRQSLGQGLEFLIYFQGNSAPDKSGLPSDRFSAERTGGSVSTLTIQRTQQEDSAVYLCASSFGLLLSTDTQYFGPGTRLTVL.